This T cell receptor beta chain was observed in a study of shared clonotypes between healthy human individuals. Libraries were prepared by immunoSEQ multiplex PCR; TCRdb keeps only in-frame clonotypes and omits some of them. The table records about 490,000 clones, roughly 78% of them present only once. Germline V CDR1 and CDR2: SGHRS, YFSETQ. Deletions cut 0 bases from V and 7 bases from J, with 8 bases between. This CDR3 is built from 13 residues. The sequencing input was PBMCs. The clonotype comes from a woman aged 40 to 49 in good health. Some clones in this sample may be carry-over from other donors' samples. The rearrangement uses TRBV5-1 and TRBJ1-5; no definite D call. The CDR3 DNA sequence: TGCGCCAGCAGCTTGGATCTGGACCAGCCCCAGCATTTT. It codes for CASSLDLDQPQHF.